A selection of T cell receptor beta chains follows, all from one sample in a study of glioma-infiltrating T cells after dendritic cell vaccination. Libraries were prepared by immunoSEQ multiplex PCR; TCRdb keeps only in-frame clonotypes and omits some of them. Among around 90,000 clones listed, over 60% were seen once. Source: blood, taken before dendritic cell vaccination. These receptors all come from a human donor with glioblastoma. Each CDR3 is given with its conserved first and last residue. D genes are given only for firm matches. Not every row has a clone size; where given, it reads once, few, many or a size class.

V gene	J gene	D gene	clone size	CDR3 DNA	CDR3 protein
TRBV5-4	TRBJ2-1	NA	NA	TGTGCCAGCAGCTCTAGTGACTCTATCTACAATGAGCAGTTCTTC	CASSSSDSIYNEQFF
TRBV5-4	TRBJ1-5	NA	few	TGTGCCAGCAGCCAAGATCCCGGGGGTAGTCGCAATCAGCCCCAGCATTTT	CASSQDPGGSRNQPQHF
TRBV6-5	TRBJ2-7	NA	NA	TGTGCCAGCAGTCTACAGGGATACGAGCAGTACTTC	CASSLQGYEQYF
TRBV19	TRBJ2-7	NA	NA	TGTGCCAGTAGAGCAGGGGACGAGCAGTACTTC	CASRAGDEQYF
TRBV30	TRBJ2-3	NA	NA	TGTGCCTCGCAGGGGTCAGATACGCAGTATTTT	CASQGSDTQYF
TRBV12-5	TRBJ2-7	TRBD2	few	TGTGCTAGTGGTGAACTAGCGGGGCGGAGGCAGTACTTC	CASGELAGRRQYF
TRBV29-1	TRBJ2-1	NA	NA	TGCAGCGTCGACGCCGGAGCCATAGTCTTC	CSVDAGAIVF
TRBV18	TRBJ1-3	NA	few	TGTGCCAGCTCTCCCGGGACATTTGGAAACACCATATATTTT	CASSPGTFGNTIYF
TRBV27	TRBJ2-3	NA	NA	TGTGCCAGCAGCCCCCATGAGACAGATACGCAGTATTTT	CASSPHETDTQYF
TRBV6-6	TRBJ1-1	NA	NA	TGTGCCAGCAGTCACGGCAGGGGCTTTAACACTGAAGCTTTCTTT	CASSHGRGFNTEAFF
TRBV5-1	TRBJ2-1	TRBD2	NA	TGCGCCAGCAGCTTAGGGACTAGCGGGAATGAGCAGTTCTTC	CASSLGTSGNEQFF
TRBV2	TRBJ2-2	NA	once	TGTGCCAGCAGTGAAAAGCATGGAGTCCCCGGGGAGCTGTTTTTT	CASSEKHGVPGELFF
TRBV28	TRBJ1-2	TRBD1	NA	TGTGCCAGCAGCCCGAAACCAGGGGGCGGACGCTACACCTTC	CASSPKPGGGRYTF